The clone carrying this TCR beta chain was found many times. Its antigen is still unknown. This entry is derived from a study of T cells in Graves' hyperthyroidism and ophthalmopathy. Study findings and constraints: Appearing also in blood were most of the thyroid clonotypes expanded above 0.001.

V was clipped by 4 bases and J by 7 bases, with 10 bases between them. CDR1 is SQVTM, CDR2 ANQGSEA, per germline. The CDR3 is 11 residues long. Amplification of TCR beta CDR3 regions was performed using RNA transcripts as template. The primer set for the first-round RT-PCR of the TCR CDR3 was HTBI. TCRdb passed the multiplex PCR reads through MiXCR, listing each CDR3 protein once. Seen here are 750,000 to 950,000 distinct CDR3 sequences, roughly 40% observed once, and the top ten hold around 9.3%. This rearrangement joins TRBV29-1 to TRBJ1-2; D ambiguous. This TCR came from a young man with Graves' hyperthyroidism. Sequencing input: blood. The CDR3 region is CSVGEGGGYTF. CDR3 DNA: TGCAGCGTTGGGGAAGGTGGTGGCTACACCTTC.